Following are 19 T cell receptor beta chains from one sample sequenced in a study of shared clonotypes between healthy human individuals. Assay: immunoSEQ multiplex PCR; the TCRdb copy retains only in-frame clones and omits some. This table has some 2,000,000 clones, under 97% appearing once. Sequenced input: naive CD4+ T cells sorted from blood. Noted subset: CD45RA+ positively selected. The receptors derive from a young man in good health.

This rearrangement joins TRBV20-1 to TRBJ2-2; D is ambiguous. The CDR3 totals 11 residues. Trimming cost V 6 bases and J 5 bases, with 7 bases left between them. Germline V lookup: CDR1 DFQATT, CDR2 SNEGSKA (reference sequence). The CDR3: CSALRTGELFF. The CDR3 DNA sequence: TGCAGTGCCCTTCGAACCGGGGAGCTGTTTTTT.

With regard to this clone: Distinct nucleotide sequences in the sample also encode this CDR3. The CDR3 reads CASSLGGTGSYEQYF. The CDR3 nucleotides read TGTGCCAGCAGCTTAGGCGGGACAGGGTCCTACGAGCAGTACTTC. The chain is built from TRBV7-2 and TRBJ2-7; 9 positions agree with TRBD1. CDR3 length: 15 amino acids. Germline CDR1 SGHTA, CDR2 FQGNSA. V shed 1 base, J shed 1 base, and the junction held 2 bases outside the gene matches.

The V and J genes are TRBV4-2 and TRBJ2-1, with 14 bases that match TRBD2. Looked up from germline, CDR1 is LGHNA and CDR2 is YNFKEQ. V was pared by 0 bases and J by 9 bases, with 7 bases of the junction left unmatched. The CDR3 is 17 residues long. The CDR3 DNA is TGTGCCAGCAGCCAAGATAAGACTAGCGGGGGGGCTGGTGAGCAGTTCTTC. It yields the protein CASSQDKTSGGAGEQFF.

The V call is TRBV5-4, the J call TRBJ2-5; 7 positions match TRBD2. With 4 bases clipped from V and 5 bases from J, the junction kept 11 bases outside the gene matches. The CDR3 loop spans 15 amino acids. Germline V CDR1 and CDR2: SGHNT, YYREEE (reference sequence). In DNA form, the CDR3 reads TGTGCCAGCAGCCGTAATACTCAGGGAGGGGAGACCCAGTACTTC. Protein product: CASSRNTQGGETQYF.

This chain uses TRBV19 with TRBJ1-3; no firm D call. CDR3 length: 15 amino acids. The germline V gene encodes CDR1 LNHDA and CDR2 SQIVND (reference sequence). V lost 8 bases and J lost 0, with 14 bases in between. The CDR3 loop is CASYRGGFSGNTIYF. CDR3 bases: TGTGCCAGTTATCGAGGTGGTTTCTCTGGAAACACCATATATTTT.

The chain employs TRBV5-1 and TRBJ2-5; D uncertain. Germline V gene data show CDR1 as SGHRS and CDR2 as YFSETQ. This CDR3 spans 15 amino acids. Trimming pared 2 bases from V and 4 bases from J, leaving 15 bases between. CDR3 DNA sequence: TGCGCCAGCAGCTTAGGCAGGTCGATGGCAGAGACCCAGTACTTC. Its protein is CASSLGRSMAETQYF.

V and J are TRBV7-2 and TRBJ2-1; a weak D match, TRBD2 (5 bases). This CDR3 has 11 residues. Germline lookup yields CDR1 SGHTA and CDR2 FQGNSA. Trimming left V 1 base short and J 15 bases short, with 10 bases between. In nucleotides, the CDR3 is TGTGCCAGCAGCTTAGAAAGGACTTCGTTCTTC. This sequence encodes CASSLERTSFF.

The gene calls are TRBV5-5 and TRBJ2-5, with D perhaps being TRBD1 or TRBD2 (5 bases each). The CDR3 loop spans 14 amino acids. Trimming cost V 1 base and J 1 base, with 8 bases left between them. In germline, CDR1 is SGHKS, CDR2 YYEKEE (reference sequence). In DNA form, the CDR3 reads TGTGCCAGCAGCTTGAAGGGACCCCAAGAGACCCAGTACTTC. Translating gives CASSLKGPQETQYF.

DNA for the CDR3: TGTGCCAGCAGCTTAATCCGCGGGGGGATACCCACCGGGGAGCTGTTTTTT. This translates into CASSLIRGGIPTGELFF. This chain connects TRBV11-1 to TRBJ2-2; 8 nucleotides agree with TRBD2. V lost 2 bases, J lost 4 bases, and 9 bases stayed unmatched. Germline V gene data show CDR1 as SGHAT and CDR2 as FQDESV (reference sequence). The CDR3 is 17 amino acids.

The chain joins TRBV5-1 to TRBJ2-7; 7 bases align to TRBD1. Germline CDR1 is SGHRS and CDR2 is YFSETQ. This CDR3 comprises 16 residues. Trimming removed 4 bases from V and 2 bases from J; junction bases left unmatched: 12. CDR3 in amino acids: CASSVAGTATTYEQYF. The CDR3 DNA sequence: TGCGCCAGCAGCGTCGCCGGGACAGCAACGACCTACGAGCAGTACTTC.

Concerning this clone itself: In the same sample, other DNA sequences code for this CDR3. This rearrangement joins TRBV30 to TRBJ1-5, with 7 bases identical to TRBD1. This CDR3 region has 13 residues. V lost 1 base, J lost 6 bases, and 3 bases stayed unmatched. Germline assignment: CDR1 GTSNPN and CDR2 SVGIG (reference sequence). CDR3 sequence reads: CAWSGQGGQPQHF. CDR3 DNA: TGTGCCTGGAGTGGACAGGGAGGTCAGCCCCAGCATTTT.

The CDR3 sequence is CASSLVYGGARQPQHF. As DNA, the CDR3 is TGTGCCAGCAGCTTAGTATATGGTGGGGCGCGGCAGCCCCAGCATTTT. V usage is TRBV11-2 and J usage is TRBJ1-5; D might be TRBD1 (5 bases). V was shortened by 1 base and J by 7 bases, with 17 bases between the two germline ends. CDR3 length equals 16 residues. CDR1 is SGHAT and CDR2 is FQNNGV in the germline V gene.

CDR3 bases: TGTGCCAGCAGCGTAGAGGGGAGGAGGGGTGAAAAACTGTTTTTT. Protein sequence: CASSVEGRRGEKLFF. The rearrangement uses TRBV9 and TRBJ1-4; perhaps TRBD1 as D (5 bases). The germline V and J ends were trimmed by 0 bases and 7 bases, with 13 bases remaining between them. CDR1 is SGDLS and CDR2 is YYNGEE in the germline V gene. This CDR3 region has 15 residues.

The chain links TRBV7-3 to TRBJ2-2; D remains ambiguous. The germline V gene has CDR1 SGHTA and CDR2 FQGTGA. The CDR3 covers 14 residues. The V end was cut by 1 base, the J end by 2 bases, with 5 bases between. This CDR3 reads CASSLNGNTGELFF. CDR3 sequence (DNA): TGTGCCAGCAGCTTAAACGGAAACACCGGGGAGCTGTTTTTT.

The chain combines TRBV27 with TRBJ1-5, with TRBD1 matching 7 bases. The CDR3 has 13 residues. The V gene's germline CDR1 is MNHEY and CDR2 SMNVEV (reference sequence). With 6 bases clipped from V and 9 bases from J, the junction kept 8 bases outside the gene matches. The CDR3 protein is CASSRTGSGPQHF. DNA for the CDR3: TGTGCCAGCAGCAGGACAGGTTCTGGGCCCCAGCATTTT.

DNA for the CDR3: TGTGCCAGCTCACCACCTGAGAAGCGGGGGGCCGGAGATACGCAGTATTTT. As protein: CASSPPEKRGAGDTQYF. The chain employs TRBV18 and TRBJ2-3; 9 positions agree with TRBD2. Trimming at V came to 0 bases and at J to 5 bases, leaving 9 bases not matched to a gene. The CDR3 has 17 residues. From germline, CDR1 is KGHSH and CDR2 LQKENI.

The chain employs TRBV30 and TRBJ2-7; 7 bases are a match to TRBD2. Germline assignment: CDR1 GTSNPN and CDR2 SVGIG (reference sequence). The V and J ends lost 1 base and 4 bases, in that order; junction bases with no gene match: 7. The CDR3 spans 14 residues. CDR3 DNA sequence: TGTGCCTGGAGTGGGGCTGGCGGGAGTTACGAGCAGTACTTC. Translation gives CAWSGAGGSYEQYF.

V and J are TRBV5-4 and TRBJ2-3; no clear D. Germline lookup yields CDR1 SGHNT and CDR2 YYREEE (reference sequence). This CDR3 is 14 amino acids long. The germline V and J ends were trimmed by 2 bases and 1 base, with 8 bases remaining between them. The CDR3 nucleotides read TGTGCCAGCAGCTTTGCTAGTCGCACAGATACGCAGTATTTT. Its translation is CASSFASRTDTQYF.

Written as DNA, the CDR3 is TGTGCCAGCAGTTTCACTTCAGATACGCAGTATTTT. Its translation: CASSFTSDTQYF. The genes are TRBV27 and TRBJ2-3; D not certain. Germline CDR1 is MNHEY and CDR2 is SMNVEV (reference sequence). CDR3 length equals 12 residues. The V end lost 3 bases, the J end lost 4 bases, and 5 bases lay between the germline ends.